A selection of T cell receptor beta chains follows, all from one sample in a study of type 1 and type 2 diabetes patients. TCRdb fed the multiplex PCR reads into MiXCR, producing one record per CDR3 protein. The sample shows about 270,000 distinct CDR3 sequences, more than 40% of them seen only once. The sample consisted of peripheral blood mononuclear cells (PBMCs). These receptors all stem from a man between 18 and 29 years old with type 2 diabetes. Each CDR3 is given with its conserved first and last residue. Each record gives: V gene, CDR3 protein.

v_call: TRBV19; cdr3_aa: CASLDRGNTEAFF
v_call: TRBV6-6; cdr3_aa: CASRSGTGGGRNQPQHF
v_call: TRBV7-2; cdr3_aa: CASSLSESSSYEQYF
v_call: TRBV30; cdr3_aa: CASDGTTYEQYF
v_call: TRBV12-5; cdr3_aa: CASAGRGETQYF
v_call: TRBV20-1; cdr3_aa: CSATTDSSLNSPLHF
v_call: TRBV7-8; cdr3_aa: CASSQDRGGRGYTF
v_call: TRBV14; cdr3_aa: CASNSFTNSYNEQFF
v_call: TRBV19; cdr3_aa: CASSPLAPPGGELFF
v_call: TRBV6-2/TRBV6-3; cdr3_aa: CASRRLAGVLGNEQFF
v_call: TRBV24-1; cdr3_aa: CATSDLANEQFF
v_call: TRBV7-7; cdr3_aa: CASSFGTGDAGDQETQYF
v_call: TRBV12-3/TRBV12-4; cdr3_aa: CASSFGGPETQYF
v_call: TRBV5-5; cdr3_aa: CASSLIAGGPEQFF
v_call: TRBV18; cdr3_aa: CASSPDRATYEQYF
v_call: TRBV30; cdr3_aa: CAWSAGGGSHGYTF
v_call: TRBV30; cdr3_aa: CAWSPGPVREQYF
v_call: TRBV5-1; cdr3_aa: CASSLVPGVSSDTQYF
v_call: TRBV11-2; cdr3_aa: CASSRTATNEKLFF
v_call: TRBV4-3; cdr3_aa: CASSQDRGLTGELFF
v_call: TRBV7-2; cdr3_aa: CASSLVGPNQPQHF
v_call: TRBV10-2; cdr3_aa: CASTVAPGLRGNEQFF
v_call: TRBV2; cdr3_aa: CASSPQGMGAFF
v_call: TRBV9; cdr3_aa: CASSPRTAHEAFF
v_call: TRBV7-9; cdr3_aa: CASSDDLSVYGYTF
v_call: TRBV12-3/TRBV12-4; cdr3_aa: CASSDRGNYGYTF
v_call: TRBV7-2; cdr3_aa: CASSLSGTSYEQYF
v_call: TRBV2; cdr3_aa: CASSRTLLASIYHEQFF
v_call: TRBV20-1; cdr3_aa: CSASSGRDTEAFF
v_call: TRBV15; cdr3_aa: CATSRGGGGMDGYTF
v_call: TRBV19; cdr3_aa: CASSKGLYEQYF
v_call: TRBV19; cdr3_aa: CASSGSREFQETQYF
v_call: TRBV2; cdr3_aa: CASKASGMQPQHF
v_call: TRBV10-3; cdr3_aa: CAIRTGLTEAFF
v_call: TRBV2; cdr3_aa: CASSSRTGGSEQFF
v_call: TRBV2; cdr3_aa: CARGPRNRLHEQYF
v_call: TRBV7-8; cdr3_aa: CANSLSPGGGGYTF
v_call: TRBV15; cdr3_aa: CASRAERDTGELFF
v_call: TRBV9; cdr3_aa: CASSVVGDEIQPQHF
v_call: TRBV15; cdr3_aa: CATSRASGGGETQYF
v_call: TRBV9; cdr3_aa: CASSVGEGQGLTGELFF
v_call: TRBV15; cdr3_aa: CASSSLAGGREQFF